The rows below give T cell receptor beta chains drawn from one sample of a study of T cells after yellow fever vaccination. In TCRdb, the 5' RACE reads were re-called with MiXCR into one record per CDR3 protein. The sample has 400,000 to 450,000 distinct CDR3 sequences; about 17% are singletons. Sequenced material: PBMCs, taken before the yellow fever booster vaccination. These receptors originate from a man younger than 30 who received the YFV17D yellow fever vaccine. The CDR3 runs from the conserved cysteine through the conserved F or W. D genes are given only for firm matches. Not every row has a clone size; where given, it reads once, few, many or a size class.

D gene: TRBD2
clone size: .
V gene: TRBV25-1
J gene: TRBJ2-5
CDR3 protein: CASGPAGAQETQYF
CDR3 DNA: TGTGCCAGCGGCCCAGCGGGGGCACAAGAGACCCAGTACTTC

D gene: .
clone size: few
V gene: TRBV6-2/TRBV6-3
J gene: TRBJ2-3
CDR3 protein: CATRQSSTDTQYF
CDR3 DNA: TGTGCCACTAGACAGTCTAGCACAGATACGCAGTATTTT

D gene: TRBD1
clone size: .
V gene: TRBV7-3
J gene: TRBJ2-5
CDR3 protein: CASSLMGQGETQYF
CDR3 DNA: TGTGCCAGCAGCTTAATGGGACAGGGGGAGACCCAGTACTTC

D gene: .
clone size: .
V gene: TRBV5-1
J gene: TRBJ2-3
CDR3 protein: CASSLEVSDTQYF
CDR3 DNA: TGCGCCAGCAGCTTGGAGGTATCGGATACGCAGTATTTT

D gene: .
clone size: .
V gene: TRBV7-9
J gene: TRBJ1-1
CDR3 protein: CASCRNTEAFF
CDR3 DNA: TGTGCCAGCTGCAGAAACACTGAAGCTTTCTTT

D gene: .
clone size: few
V gene: TRBV10-3
J gene: TRBJ2-2
CDR3 protein: CAISEFGELFF
CDR3 DNA: TGTGCCATCAGTGAGTTTGGGGAGCTGTTTTTT

D gene: .
clone size: once
V gene: TRBV2
J gene: TRBJ2-4
CDR3 protein: CASSEEGGTAKNIQYF
CDR3 DNA: TGTGCCAGCAGTGAAGAAGGGGGTACGGCCAAAAACATTCAGTACTTC

D gene: .
clone size: .
V gene: TRBV20-1
J gene: TRBJ2-3
CDR3 protein: CSASSREGADTQYF
CDR3 DNA: TGCAGTGCAAGCTCCAGGGAAGGAGCAGATACGCAGTATTTT

D gene: TRBD1
clone size: .
V gene: TRBV20-1
J gene: TRBJ2-2
CDR3 protein: CSAMGQSNTGELFF
CDR3 DNA: TGCAGTGCTATGGGACAGTCGAACACCGGGGAGCTGTTTTTT

D gene: TRBD1
clone size: .
V gene: TRBV27
J gene: TRBJ1-5
CDR3 protein: CASRVTGTGPQPQHF
CDR3 DNA: TGTGCCAGCAGAGTCACCGGGACAGGACCTCAGCCCCAGCATTTT

D gene: .
clone size: few
V gene: TRBV5-1
J gene: TRBJ2-3
CDR3 protein: CASSMGSTDTQYF
CDR3 DNA: TGCGCCAGCAGCATGGGGTCCACAGATACGCAGTATTTT

D gene: TRBD1
clone size: .
V gene: TRBV29-1
J gene: TRBJ1-1
CDR3 protein: CSGRRQGRTEAFF
CDR3 DNA: TGCAGCGGACGTCGACAGGGGAGAACTGAAGCTTTCTTT

D gene: TRBD1
clone size: .
V gene: TRBV9
J gene: TRBJ2-1
CDR3 protein: CASSFSTGGWNEQFF
CDR3 DNA: TGTGCCAGCAGCTTTTCGACAGGGGGCTGGAATGAGCAGTTCTTC

D gene: .
clone size: .
V gene: TRBV5-1
J gene: TRBJ2-7
CDR3 protein: CASSLEAGTAYEQYF
CDR3 DNA: TGCGCCAGCAGCTTGGAGGCGGGAACCGCCTACGAGCAGTACTTC

D gene: .
clone size: .
V gene: TRBV7-9
J gene: TRBJ1-4
CDR3 protein: CASSLTTGEKLFF
CDR3 DNA: TGTGCCAGCAGCTTAACGACAGGCGAAAAACTGTTTTTT

D gene: TRBD2
clone size: .
V gene: TRBV20-1
J gene: TRBJ2-1
CDR3 protein: CSAWALAASSYNEQFF
CDR3 DNA: TGCAGTGCTTGGGCGCTAGCGGCCAGCTCCTACAATGAGCAGTTCTTC

D gene: TRBD2
clone size: once
V gene: TRBV7-3
J gene: TRBJ2-3
CDR3 protein: CASSLNGGERDTQYF
CDR3 DNA: TGTGCCAGCAGCTTAAATGGGGGGGAAAGGGATACGCAGTATTTT

D gene: TRBD1
clone size: .
V gene: TRBV25-1
J gene: TRBJ1-2
CDR3 protein: CASSERTGGGYYGYTF
CDR3 DNA: TGTGCCAGCAGTGAACGTACAGGGGGCGGATACTATGGCTACACCTTC

D gene: .
clone size: .
V gene: TRBV6-2/TRBV6-3
J gene: TRBJ2-1
CDR3 protein: CAARQVSYNEQFF
CDR3 DNA: TGTGCAGCCCGACAGGTCTCCTACAATGAGCAGTTCTTC

D gene: TRBD2
clone size: .
V gene: TRBV20-1
J gene: TRBJ2-5
CDR3 protein: CSAHPLGRGETQYF
CDR3 DNA: TGCAGTGCCCATCCACTCGGGAGGGGGGAGACCCAGTACTTC

D gene: .
clone size: once
V gene: TRBV27
J gene: TRBJ2-7
CDR3 protein: CASSPRGGFHEQYF
CDR3 DNA: TGTGCCAGCAGTCCACGAGGGGGTTTCCACGAGCAGTACTTC

D gene: .
clone size: .
V gene: TRBV3-1
J gene: TRBJ1-5
CDR3 protein: CASSLEGDNQPQHF
CDR3 DNA: TGTGCCAGCAGCTTGGAAGGGGACAATCAGCCCCAGCATTTT

D gene: .
clone size: few
V gene: TRBV4-1
J gene: TRBJ1-4
CDR3 protein: CASSQAGTTATNEKLFF
CDR3 DNA: TGCGCCAGCAGCCAAGCAGGAACAACTGCAACTAATGAAAAACTGTTTTTT

D gene: .
clone size: .
V gene: TRBV7-9
J gene: TRBJ2-7
CDR3 protein: CASGLPYEQYF
CDR3 DNA: TGTGCCAGCGGACTTCCCTACGAGCAGTACTTC

D gene: .
clone size: .
V gene: TRBV7-9
J gene: TRBJ1-1
CDR3 protein: CASSLRLVTTEAFF
CDR3 DNA: TGTGCCAGCAGCTTAAGACTTGTAACCACTGAAGCTTTCTTT

D gene: TRBD1
clone size: many
V gene: TRBV3-1
J gene: TRBJ1-6
CDR3 protein: CASQGQGESPLHF
CDR3 DNA: TGTGCCAGCCAGGGACAGGGGGAATCACCCCTCCACTTT

D gene: .
clone size: few
V gene: TRBV7-9
J gene: TRBJ1-4
CDR3 protein: CASSSGMSEKLFF
CDR3 DNA: TGTGCCAGCAGCTCGGGGATGTCGGAAAAACTGTTTTTT

D gene: .
clone size: .
V gene: TRBV5-1
J gene: TRBJ1-1
CDR3 protein: CASSLWAADEAFF
CDR3 DNA: TGCGCCAGCAGCTTGTGGGCGGCGGATGAAGCTTTCTTT

D gene: .
clone size: .
V gene: TRBV7-8
J gene: TRBJ2-3
CDR3 protein: CASSTGGNTDTQYF
CDR3 DNA: TGTGCCAGCAGTACGGGGGGCAACACAGATACGCAGTATTTT

D gene: .
clone size: .
V gene: TRBV6-6
J gene: TRBJ2-2
CDR3 protein: CATWNRNTGELFF
CDR3 DNA: TGTGCCACGTGGAACAGAAACACCGGGGAGCTGTTTTTT

D gene: .
clone size: few
V gene: TRBV29-1
J gene: TRBJ1-1
CDR3 protein: CSVALAGGTEAFF
CDR3 DNA: TGCAGCGTTGCCTTGGCCGGGGGCACTGAAGCTTTCTTT

D gene: .
clone size: .
V gene: TRBV7-2
J gene: TRBJ1-5
CDR3 protein: CASSLVVINPGPQHF
CDR3 DNA: TGTGCCAGCAGCTTAGTCGTCATTAATCCGGGGCCCCAGCATTTT

D gene: TRBD2
clone size: .
V gene: TRBV30
J gene: TRBJ2-1
CDR3 protein: CAWSVFGTSGEYEQFF
CDR3 DNA: TGTGCCTGGAGTGTATTCGGGACTAGCGGGGAATATGAGCAGTTCTTC

D gene: .
clone size: .
V gene: TRBV27
J gene: TRBJ2-4
CDR3 protein: CASSSTGTPGRDIQYF
CDR3 DNA: TGTGCCAGCAGTTCCACCGGGACGCCGGGTCGGGACATTCAGTACTTC

D gene: TRBD2
clone size: .
V gene: TRBV7-9
J gene: TRBJ2-7
CDR3 protein: CASSFPSGGTYEQYF
CDR3 DNA: TGTGCCAGCAGCTTCCCTAGCGGGGGTACCTACGAGCAGTACTTC

D gene: .
clone size: .
V gene: TRBV6-4
J gene: TRBJ1-5
CDR3 protein: CASRLGRGGNQPQHF
CDR3 DNA: TGTGCCAGCAGACTGGGCAGGGGTGGAAATCAGCCCCAGCATTTT

D gene: TRBD1
clone size: .
V gene: TRBV20-1
J gene: TRBJ1-6
CDR3 protein: CSARGQTGDNSPLHF
CDR3 DNA: TGCAGTGCTAGAGGCCAGACAGGGGATAATTCACCCCTCCACTTT

D gene: TRBD1
clone size: many
V gene: TRBV7-3
J gene: TRBJ1-1
CDR3 protein: CASSMTGGGEAFF
CDR3 DNA: TGTGCCAGCAGCATGACAGGGGGCGGTGAAGCTTTCTTT

D gene: TRBD1
clone size: few
V gene: TRBV7-9
J gene: TRBJ1-1
CDR3 protein: CASSLKDRKAFF
CDR3 DNA: TGTGCCAGCAGCTTAAAGGACAGGAAAGCTTTCTTT

D gene: .
clone size: .
V gene: TRBV11-2
J gene: TRBJ2-3
CDR3 protein: CASSFRVRTHPDTQYF
CDR3 DNA: TGTGCCAGCAGCTTCCGGGTTCGAACCCACCCTGATACGCAGTATTTT

D gene: .
clone size: few
V gene: TRBV7-9
J gene: TRBJ1-2
CDR3 protein: CASSLPQGNYGYTF
CDR3 DNA: TGTGCCAGCAGCTTACCCCAGGGCAATTATGGCTACACCTTC

D gene: .
clone size: .
V gene: TRBV6-5
J gene: TRBJ1-6
CDR3 protein: CASSYSGSSPLHF
CDR3 DNA: TGTGCCAGCAGTTACTCCGGCAGTTCACCCCTCCACTTT

D gene: TRBD2
clone size: few
V gene: TRBV5-1
J gene: TRBJ2-1
CDR3 protein: CASSLVSGGLYNEQFF
CDR3 DNA: TGCGCCAGCAGCCTGGTTAGCGGGGGGCTTTACAATGAGCAGTTCTTC

D gene: .
clone size: .
V gene: TRBV5-5
J gene: TRBJ1-4
CDR3 protein: CASSLYSVGEKLFF
CDR3 DNA: TGTGCCAGCAGCTTATACAGCGTCGGCGAAAAACTGTTTTTT

D gene: .
clone size: .
V gene: TRBV7-9
J gene: TRBJ1-1
CDR3 protein: CASRERRQNTEAFF
CDR3 DNA: TGTGCCAGCAGGGAAAGGCGTCAGAACACTGAAGCTTTCTTT

D gene: TRBD2
clone size: few
V gene: TRBV6-1
J gene: TRBJ2-1
CDR3 protein: CASTELGLAVPEFF
CDR3 DNA: TGTGCCAGCACTGAGTTAGGACTAGCGGTCCCAGAGTTCTTC

D gene: TRBD2
clone size: few
V gene: TRBV4-1
J gene: TRBJ2-1
CDR3 protein: CASSHPGLADSNEQFF
CDR3 DNA: TGCGCCAGCAGCCATCCGGGACTAGCGGACTCCAATGAGCAGTTCTTC

D gene: .
clone size: .
V gene: TRBV5-1
J gene: TRBJ2-3
CDR3 protein: CASSLAEVSPSTDTQYF
CDR3 DNA: TGCGCCAGCAGCTTGGCCGAGGTGTCACCTAGCACAGATACGCAGTATTTT

D gene: TRBD1
clone size: .
V gene: TRBV5-1
J gene: TRBJ1-2
CDR3 protein: CASSSAGQVVSGGYTF
CDR3 DNA: TGCGCCAGCAGCAGCGCGGGACAGGTGGTTAGCGGTGGCTACACCTTC

D gene: TRBD2
clone size: .
V gene: TRBV4-1
J gene: TRBJ2-1
CDR3 protein: CASSQGVAGDRNEQFF
CDR3 DNA: TGCGCCAGCAGCCAAGGCGTTGCGGGGGACCGGAATGAGCAGTTCTTC

D gene: .
clone size: .
V gene: TRBV15
J gene: TRBJ2-1
CDR3 protein: CATSSSGTWSSYNEQFF
CDR3 DNA: TGTGCCACCAGCAGTTCTGGGACATGGAGCTCCTACAATGAGCAGTTCTTC

D gene: .
clone size: .
V gene: TRBV6-2/TRBV6-3
J gene: TRBJ1-5
CDR3 protein: CASSYPTADSNQPQHF
CDR3 DNA: TGTGCCAGCAGTTACCCCACAGCAGATAGCAATCAGCCCCAGCATTTT

D gene: .
clone size: .
V gene: TRBV12-3/TRBV12-4
J gene: TRBJ1-1
CDR3 protein: CASSLPGGMNTEAFF
CDR3 DNA: TGTGCCAGCAGTTTACCAGGCGGCATGAACACTGAAGCTTTCTTT